This T cell receptor beta chain is from a study of relationships among human T cell subsets (dated by TCRdb to the early 2010s). Looking at the study overall: Sequencing was performed on eight distinct blood T cell populations: pan T, CD8 cytotoxic, regulatory, Th1, Th2, naive plus transitional, activated and memory cells. General findings and caveats noted by the study authors: A CD4+CD8+ double-positive population could not be excluded by the bead-based sorting. Substantial sharing of CDR3s among Th1, Th2 and regulatory T cells was interpreted as suggestive of stochastic cell fate choices. T cell counts went unrecorded for a couple of pan T samples, which were processed alongside pan B cells. The seven subsets showed no statistically significant differences in V, D and J usage, CDR3 length, or N-nucleotide additions. Over 55% of CD8+ cytotoxic sequences were found to belong to clones with over 100 reads, whereas few such clones were observed in the regulatory and Th2 subsets.

Receptor libraries were prepared by multiplex PCR. Reads for this sample came from a 454 GS FLX. Semiquantitative ARM-PCR was used to amplify the TCR alpha and beta CDR3 regions from mRNA. In ARM-PCR, tagged nested gene-specific primers were applied first, and communal superprimers then carried out the exponential amplification. Before the second amplification round was performed on first-round PCR products, the nested primers were removed by exonuclease. Sequencing of the amplicons was performed on the 454 platform, which allows millions of DNA fragments to be sequenced rapidly without cloning bias. An effective read was defined as a read mappable to both V and J germline segments. The authors' analysis ran thus. IRmap, which uses pyromap, a Smith-Waterman modification adapted to 454 sequencing errors, was used to assign reads to germline V, D and J segments. D-beta assignments were filtered using cutoffs set at the 99th percentile of alignment scores from simulated random sequences. CDR3 was defined as the amino acids lying between the conserved V-segment Y[YFLI]C motif and the J-segment [FW]GXGT motif. Repertoire diversity was estimated with a compound Poisson process model previously applied to large-scale EST data. A procedure for detecting cross-contamination was used to argue that sample contamination was not the source of the shared CDR3s. TCRdb cleaned the public reads at Q25 with fastp, built clones with MiXCR and kept in-frame beta chains. Each entry merges the rows of one CDR3 protein and shows their most common DNA and genes. Clone size and V and J calls follow TCRdb, not the original study. The sample contains roughly 15,000 distinct CDR3 sequences, around 62% of them found a single time. The ten largest clonotypes hold 35% of the sample.

To isolate the T cell subsets, Miltenyi superparamagnetic beads coated with subset-specific monoclonal antibodies were used. Every T cell population was isolated from peripheral blood. Whole blood was subjected to Ficoll separation to obtain mononuclear cells, from which monocytes were subsequently depleted using anti-CD14 microbeads. Right after isolation, the cell populations were resuspended in RNAprotect reagent. In general terms, the pan T sample was made up of CD3+ T cells. About this clonotype itself: Its antigen target is currently unknown. No clone much larger than this one lies a single base away; base qualities are absent.

The CDR3, from cysteine to phenylalanine, totals 15 residues. Only CDR3 DNA remains: 45 bases, in frame from the first base. The rearrangement joined TRBV21-1 to TRBJ2-1. TRBV21-1 represents a pseudogene. The specimen sequenced was total T cells sorted from blood. Reading the label with the study, this specimen's cell subset or site is: CD3+ T cells in general. This TCR was sampled from a middle-aged man in good health. The DNA sequence is TGTGCCAGCAGCAAACGGCCTATTCGTTACAATGAGCAGTTCTTC. It codes for CASSKRPIRYNEQFF.